The rows below give T cell receptor beta chains drawn from one sample of a study of blood T cells in healthy people across ages. TCRdb reanalysed the 5' RACE reads using MiXCR and keeps one entry per CDR3 protein. Among 1,800,000 or so distinct CDR3 sequences listed, 39% were seen once. The sequenced sample was blood. Receptors originate from a human donor in good health. CDR3s include the opening cysteine and the closing phenylalanine or tryptophan. The D gene is left open where the match is weak. Clone sizes are given selectively: once, few, many, or a class where the clone is expanded.

J	V	D	size	CDR3	DNA
TRBJ1-2	TRBV24-1	.	.	CATSGDRTNTKDGYTF	TGTGCCACCAGTGGAGACAGGACCAACACTAAAGATGGCTACACCTTC
TRBJ2-7	TRBV7-2	.	few	CASSPGGGVSYEQYF	TGTGCCAGCAGCCCAGGGGGGGGTGTCTCCTACGAGCAGTACTTC
TRBJ2-6	TRBV18	.	.	CASSPFGTGGANVLTF	TGTGCCAGCTCACCGTTCGGGACGGGTGGGGCCAACGTCCTGACTTTC
TRBJ2-3	TRBV10-3	.	.	CAISELWGQHTDTQYF	TGTGCCATCAGTGAGTTATGGGGACAACACACAGATACGCAGTATTTT
TRBJ1-6	TRBV5-1	TRBD1	.	CASSFWDRVVTPLHF	TGCGCCAGCAGCTTCTGGGACAGGGTCGTTACACCCCTCCACTTT
TRBJ2-7	TRBV20-1	TRBD1	few	CSAAQGDEQYF	TGCAGTGCTGCCCAGGGGGACGAGCAGTACTTC
TRBJ1-1	TRBV7-2	.	.	CASSVIPEGTEAFF	TGTGCCAGCAGCGTCATTCCCGAGGGGACTGAAGCTTTCTTT
TRBJ1-6	TRBV4-3	.	few	CASSQERDSNNSPLHF	TGCGCCAGCAGCCAAGAACGAGATTCCAATAATTCACCCCTCCACTTT
TRBJ2-1	TRBV4-2	.	.	CASSQEWATYNEQFF	TGTGCCAGCAGCCAAGAGTGGGCGACCTACAATGAGCAGTTCTTC
TRBJ1-1	TRBV18	TRBD1	.	CASSPLDREDTEAFF	TGTGCCAGCTCACCACTCGACAGGGAGGACACTGAAGCTTTCTTT
TRBJ1-2	TRBV5-1	TRBD1	.	CASSPGGGNGYTF	TGCGCCAGCAGTCCAGGGGGCGGGAATGGCTACACCTTC